The 19 T cell receptor beta chains listed next were all sequenced from one sample in a study of shared clonotypes between healthy human individuals (dated by TCRdb to 2018 to 2021). Libraries were built with the immunoSEQ multiplex PCR assay. TCRdb obtained this table from immuneACCESS and retained in-frame rearrangements with V and J assigned. These tables miss some clones; where compared with another copy, unresolved V genes account for less than half of the shortfall, and the remainder is unexplained. Here the sample has 2 million to 2.5 million clones; more than 85% occur a single time. The ten largest clones take up 0.39% of the sample. The sequencing input was naive CD4+ T cells from PBMCs. What the cell subset or site label conveys for this sample: CD45RA+ positively selected. The receptor set was obtained from a man between 18 and 29 years old in good health. Some clones in this sample may be carry-over from other donors' samples.

This rearrangement joins TRBV27 to TRBJ2-1; 10 nucleotides line up with TRBD2. Germline V gene lookup returns CDR1 MNHEY and CDR2 SMNVEV (reference sequence). The V and J ends lost 5 bases and 3 bases, in that order; junction bases with no gene match: 13. The CDR3 runs 18 residues. The CDR3 loop is CASSQTGLAESLYNEQFF. CDR3 nucleotide sequence: TGTGCCAGCAGTCAAACTGGACTAGCGGAGTCCCTCTACAATGAGCAGTTCTTC.

The rearrangement links TRBV4-2 to TRBJ2-3; no definite D call. This CDR3 region has 13 residues. Germline V gene lookup returns CDR1 LGHNA and CDR2 YNFKEQ. V was trimmed by 0 bases and J by 7 bases, leaving 8 bases between them. Here the CDR3 DNA reads TGTGCCAGCAGCCAAGAAGGACGATATACGCAGTATTTT. This gives the protein CASSQEGRYTQYF.

CDR3 loop: CASSPEGASSGNTIYF. The DNA for the CDR3 is TGCGCCAGCAGCCCCGAGGGGGCGAGCTCTGGAAACACCATATATTTT. This sequence joins TRBV5-1 and TRBJ1-3, with 7 bases identical to TRBD1. Germline V gives CDR1 SGHRS, CDR2 YFSETQ. V trimming: 4 bases; J trimming: 0 bases; junction bases outside the gene matches: 7. The CDR3 is 16 residues long.

This sequence joins TRBV15 and TRBJ2-7, with 8 bases that match TRBD1. This CDR3 region has 17 residues. The V segment lost 2 bases and the J segment 5 bases; nucleotides outside the gene matches: 14. Germline V gives CDR1 LNHNV, CDR2 YYDKDF (reference sequence). The CDR3 here is CATSRNLRQGTPHEQYF. The CDR3 region has the DNA TGTGCCACCAGCAGAAATCTCAGACAGGGGACACCCCACGAGCAGTACTTC.

This clone was found once. V and J are TRBV6-5 and TRBJ1-1; tentative D call: TRBD1 (6 bases). CDR1 MNHEY and CDR2 SVGAGI come from the germline V gene. This CDR3 has 14 residues. V lost 6 bases to trimming and J lost 0 bases, with 11 bases between them. CDR3 sequence (DNA): TGTGCCAGCAGACTGGACAGCATGAACACTGAAGCTTTCTTT. It is translated as CASRLDSMNTEAFF.

V is TRBV9 and J is TRBJ1-1, with D tentatively TRBD1 (6 bases). This CDR3 is built from 15 residues. V lost 3 bases and J lost 6, with 18 bases in between. The germline CDR1 and CDR2 sequences are SGDLS and YYNGEE. This chain's CDR3 is CASSAHRGRWAEAFF. As DNA, the CDR3 is TGTGCCAGCAGCGCGCACCGGGGGCGGTGGGCTGAAGCTTTCTTT.

This sequence joins TRBV11-1 and TRBJ2-1; D gene ambiguous. The CDR3 extends over 11 amino acids. Trimming removed 0 bases at V and 6 bases at J, with 0 bases between. Germline lookup yields CDR1 SGHAT and CDR2 FQDESV (reference sequence). The DNA for the CDR3 is TGTGCCAGCAGCTTAGCCAATGAGCAGTTCTTC. Protein sequence: CASSLANEQFF.

V usage is TRBV10-3 and J usage is TRBJ1-2; D not certain. Deletions cut 4 bases from V and 3 bases from J, with 15 bases between. Germline V CDR1 and CDR2: ENHRY, SYGVKD. This CDR3 has 15 residues. The CDR3 loop is CAISVSDSGYYGYTF. The CDR3 DNA is TGTGCCATCAGTGTCTCCGACTCTGGGTACTATGGCTACACCTTC.

The chain recombines TRBV7-3 with TRBJ2-2, with 7 bases aligning to TRBD2. The V gene's germline CDR1 is SGHTA and CDR2 FQGTGA. The CDR3 is 16 amino acids. J lost 0 bases, V lost 5 bases, and 6 bases had no gene match. The CDR3 reads CASSQTGRTNTGELFF. Written as DNA, the CDR3 is TGTGCCAGCAGCCAAACCGGGAGGACGAACACCGGGGAGCTGTTTTTT. Based on the CDR3 plus reference TRBV7-3 and TRBJ2-2, the full variable domain is GAGVSQTPSNKVTEKGKYVELRCDPISGHTALYWYRQSLGQGPEFLIYFQGTGAADDSGLPNDRFFAVRPEGSVSTLKIQRTERGDSAVYLCASSQTGRTNTGELFFGEGSRLTVL.

The V gene is TRBV14, the J gene TRBJ1-1; possible D gene TRBD1, 6 bases. The CDR3 is 13 residues long. Trimming left V 1 base short and J 8 bases short, with 11 bases between. In germline, CDR1 is SGHDN, CDR2 FVKESK. The chain's CDR3 is CASSQGGGQEAFF. CDR3 in DNA: TGTGCCAGCAGCCAAGGGGGTGGACAGGAAGCTTTCTTT.

Comments on this clone: At the DNA level, this CDR3 is encoded by other sequences in the same sample as well. The CDR3 here is CASSLASQETQYF. The CDR3 region has the DNA TGCGCCAGCAGCTTAGCTAGTCAAGAGACCCAGTACTTC. V usage is TRBV5-1 and J usage is TRBJ2-5; no reliable D call. V was clipped by 2 bases and J by 2 bases, with 7 bases between them. This CDR3 is 13 amino acids long. Germline V gives CDR1 SGHRS, CDR2 YFSETQ.

The gene calls are TRBV4-3 and TRBJ2-3; 8 nucleotides match TRBD1. Germline assignment: CDR1 LGHNA and CDR2 YSLEER. CDR3 length: 20 amino acids. J was trimmed by 2 bases and V by 4 bases; bases with no gene match: 20. CDR3 sequence: CASSLGKSWYGTGDTDTQYF. The CDR3 nucleotides read TGCGCCAGCAGCCTCGGCAAGAGCTGGTACGGGACAGGTGACACAGATACGCAGTATTTT.

The V and J genes are TRBV5-1 and TRBJ1-6, with D perhaps matching TRBD1 (6 bases). CDR1 is SGHRS, CDR2 YFSETQ, per germline. V was cut by 0 bases and J by 18 bases, with 16 bases left in between. The CDR3 has 13 residues. This CDR3 reads CASSLAEQGPHHF. The CDR3 DNA sequence: TGCGCCAGCAGCTTGGCCGAACAGGGCCCTCACCACTTT.

The chain joins TRBV7-3 to TRBJ2-2; D is unclear. This CDR3 comprises 13 residues. CDR1 and CDR2 (germline): SGHTA, FQGTGA. Trimming took off 8 bases at V and 5 bases at J, with 12 bases between the two ends. This CDR3 reads CASRSVRTGELFF. As DNA, the CDR3 is TGTGCCAGCCGCTCAGTTCGTACCGGGGAGCTGTTTTTT.

V usage is TRBV18 and J usage is TRBJ2-2; D not resolved. Germline V lookup: CDR1 KGHSH, CDR2 LQKENI. Between the trimmed V and J ends, which lost 4 bases and 7 bases, there was a span of 7 bases. The CDR3 is 12 residues long. Here the CDR3 reads CASSLGLGELFF. CDR3 nucleotide sequence: TGTGCCAGCTCACTCGGCCTCGGGGAGCTGTTTTTT.

J is TRBJ2-3 and V is TRBV10-3, with D possibly matching TRBD2 (5 bases). V lost 6 bases, J lost 2 bases, and 9 bases lay in between. Germline V gene lookup returns CDR1 ENHRY and CDR2 SYGVKD. The length of the CDR3 is 13 residues. The CDR3 DNA reads TGTGCCATCAGGCGGGCCCCCACAGATACGCAGTATTTT. This gives the protein CAIRRAPTDTQYF.

Concerning this clone itself: The sample holds other DNA sequences that translate to the same CDR3. The chain recombines TRBV28 with TRBJ1-2; possibly TRBD1 for D (5 bases). Germline CDR1 reads MDHEN; CDR2 reads SYDVKM. The CDR3 loop spans 14 amino acids. Trimming took off 5 bases at V and 0 bases at J, with 10 bases between the two ends. CDR3 DNA: TGTGCCAGCAGTCTGCCGGGACCTAACTATGGCTACACCTTC. It specifies CASSLPGPNYGYTF.

This clone was counted between two and nine times. This chain joins TRBV5-1 and TRBJ1-2; 7 bases map to TRBD1. Unmatched junction bases numbered 13, after V lost 0 bases and J lost 8 bases. This CDR3 has 16 amino acids. Per germline, CDR1 SGHRS and CDR2 YFSETQ. CDR3 DNA: TGCGCCAGCAGCTTGGAGGGGGCGGCGCCAGGGGAAGGCTACACCTTC. It yields the protein CASSLEGAAPGEGYTF.

The chain joins TRBV7-3 to TRBJ2-1; tentative D call: TRBD2 (6 bases). CDR3 size: 15 residues. Germline CDR1 SGHTA, CDR2 FQGTGA. The V end lost 3 bases, the J end lost 1 base, and 10 bases lay between the germline ends. CDR3 amino acids: CASSFGGMSYNEQFF. The CDR3 DNA sequence: TGTGCCAGCAGCTTTGGCGGGATGTCCTACAATGAGCAGTTCTTC.